The 11 T cell receptor beta chains below were found in one sample sequenced in a study of identical twins. TCRdb fed the 5' RACE reads into MiXCR, producing one record per CDR3 protein. Seen here are 500,000 to 550,000 distinct CDR3 sequences, approximately 22% observed once, and the top ten hold 0.91%. These same data were also listed under a study on T cells expressing NK-cell markers.

Specimen: CD4+ T cells sorted from blood. Source of these receptors: a woman between 18 and 29 years old in good health.

This clonotype was seen only a few times. The V and J genes are TRBV7-9 and TRBJ2-7, with 8 positions matching TRBD1. The CDR3 totals 14 residues. J gave up 3 bases and V 4 bases, and 5 bases lay outside the gene matches. Germline V gene sequence: CDR1 SEHNR, CDR2 FQNEAQ (reference sequence). The CDR3 nucleotides read TGTGCCAGCAGCTCCCCAGGGGGCATCTACGAGCAGTACTTC. Translating gives CASSSPGGIYEQYF. Full variable domain (outside the CDR3, taken from reference TRBV7-9 and TRBJ2-7): DTGVSQNPRHKITKRGQNVTFRCDPISEHNRLYWYRQTLGQGPEFLTYFQNEAQLEKSRLLSDRFSAERPKGSFSTLEIQRTEQGDSAMYLCASSSPGGIYEQYFGPGTRLTVT.

At least ten counts were recorded for this clonotype. This chain uses TRBV29-1 with TRBJ2-7; weak D call: TRBD1 (6 bases). The CDR3 is 12 residues long. Germline V gives CDR1 SQVTM, CDR2 ANQGSEA. Trimming shortened V by 6 bases and J by 3 bases, and 12 bases separated the two germline ends. As DNA, the CDR3 is TGCAGCGTCAAGACAGGAGACTACGAGCAGTACTTC. Protein product: CSVKTGDYEQYF.

This chain links TRBV5-5 with TRBJ1-1, with D tentatively TRBD1 (5 bases). V was pared by 3 bases and J by 11 bases, with 23 bases between. The germline V gene encodes CDR1 SGHKS and CDR2 YYEKEE (reference sequence). The CDR3 loop spans 15 amino acids. The CDR3 nucleotides are TGTGCCAGCAGCTACTGGACAAATGCCCCCTCGGGGGCTTTCTTT. Its protein is CASSYWTNAPSGAFF. Combining the CDR3 with reference TRBV5-5 and TRBJ1-1 gives the whole variable domain DAGVTQSPTHLIKTRGQQVTLRCSPISGHKSVSWYQQVLGQGPQFIFQYYEKEERGRGNFPDRFSARQFPNYSSELNVNALLLGDSALYLCASSYWTNAPSGAFFGQGTRLTVV.

This clonotype was seen a handful of times. This chain joins TRBV20-1 and TRBJ2-2; D possibly corresponds to TRBD2 (6 bases). The germline V gene encodes CDR1 DFQATT and CDR2 SNEGSKA (reference sequence). The CDR3 is 14 residues long. V dropped 6 bases and J dropped 9 bases, with 20 bases sitting between them. DNA for the CDR3: TGCAGTGCCTTGGGGGGACCCGTGCTGAGGGAGCTGTTTTTT. Translating gives CSALGGPVLRELFF.

This clonotype was counted a few times. The rearrangement links TRBV5-1 to TRBJ2-7; 12 bases agree with TRBD2. Germline CDR1 SGHRS, CDR2 YFSETQ. V dropped 3 bases and J dropped 5; count of bases not matched to a gene: 3. The CDR3 spans 14 residues. CDR3 sequence (DNA): TGCGCCAGCAGCTCGACTAGCGGGAGTGACGAGCAGTACTTC. This gives the protein CASSSTSGSDEQYF.

The chain combines TRBV5-5 with TRBJ2-2, with a tentative D call TRBD1 (5 bases). Per germline, CDR1 SGHKS and CDR2 YYEKEE (reference sequence). This CDR3 has 16 amino acids. V lost 1 base and J 2 bases, leaving 12 bases between the germline ends. Here the CDR3 DNA reads TGTGCCAGCAGCTTGATGCCAGGGAAAAACACCGGGGAGCTGTTTTTT. Residues: CASSLMPGKNTGELFF. Looking up the rest from reference TRBV5-5 and TRBJ2-2 gives the full variable domain: DAGVTQSPTHLIKTRGQQVTLRCSPISGHKSVSWYQQVLGQGPQFIFQYYEKEERGRGNFPDRFSARQFPNYSSELNVNALLLGDSALYLCASSLMPGKNTGELFFGEGSRLTVL.

The CDR3 DNA reads TGTGCCAGCAGCTTAAGAGGGGGCGTGGGGACTTCACCCCTCCACTTT. As protein: CASSLRGGVGTSPLHF. The chain uses TRBV7-9 and TRBJ1-6; 7 bases are a match to TRBD1. This CDR3 spans 16 amino acids. Germline CDR1 SEHNR, CDR2 FQNEAQ (reference sequence). J was trimmed by 9 bases and V by 2 bases; bases with no gene match: 10.

The V and J genes are TRBV20-1 and TRBJ2-1; TRBD1 matches at 9 bases. CDR1 is DFQATT, CDR2 SNEGSKA, per germline (reference sequence). CDR3 length: 15 amino acids. Germline trimming cut 2 bases from V and 2 bases from J; bases unmatched to any gene: 4. The CDR3 coding sequence is TGCAGTGCTAGAAGGACAGGGGACGCCTACAATGAGCAGTTCTTC. Its translation is CSARRTGDAYNEQFF.

This clonotype was found a few times. The J gene is TRBJ2-3, the V gene TRBV10-2, with TRBD2 matching 7 bases. The CDR3 runs 17 residues. The ends lost 3 bases at V and 3 bases at J; junction bases unmatched: 12. In germline, CDR1 is WSHSY, CDR2 SAAADI. The CDR3 sequence: CASSDPQWRESTDTQYF. CDR3 bases: TGCGCCAGCAGTGATCCTCAGTGGCGGGAGTCTACAGATACGCAGTATTTT.

The J gene is TRBJ2-2, the V gene TRBV24-1; TRBD1 agrees at 10 bases. Germline V gene lookup returns CDR1 KGHDR and CDR2 SFDVKD. V lost 5 bases and J lost 0; bases outside the gene matches: 14. The CDR3 has 20 amino acids. This CDR3 reads CATSGRDRGPSISNTGELFF. Written as DNA, the CDR3 is TGTGCCACCAGTGGGCGGGACAGGGGCCCTTCAATTTCGAACACCGGGGAGCTGTTTTTT.

This chain joins TRBV5-6 and TRBJ1-2; no clear D. Germline V gene sequence: CDR1 SGHDT, CDR2 YYEEEE. Deletions cut 0 bases from V and 0 bases from J, with 9 bases between. This CDR3 has 15 residues. Here the CDR3 reads CASSLDPSPNYGYTF. The CDR3 DNA reads TGTGCCAGCAGCTTGGATCCGTCACCTAACTATGGCTACACCTTC.